This T cell receptor (beta chain) comes out of a study of read filtering for tumor transcriptome and immune sequencing. At the level of the study: Among patients, approximately 16 were male and 14 female, aged roughly 45 to 85 (mean about 71).

V lost 7 bases and J lost 1; bases outside the gene matches: 3. The CDR3 length is 13 residues. Germline values: CDR1 SQVTM, CDR2 ANQGSEA. The library was built from about 400 ng RNA with molecular barcoded adaptors for alpha/delta and beta/gamma chains. Each CDR3 protein gets one entry after TCRdb re-called the reads with MiXCR. The table has tens of thousands of distinct CDR3 sequences, roughly 21% seen once. In this sample, this clonotype turned up many times. Its antigen is still unknown. Regarding the study as a whole: Single-read clonotypes: roughly 80% of IR-seq clonotypes (about 3.5% of reads), 74.6% of RNA-seq clonotypes (approximately 43% of reads).

The specimen was a population of CD138-negative cells sorted from bone marrow. The clonotype was recovered from a donor older than 35 with multiple myeloma. This sequence joins TRBV29-1 and TRBJ2-3, with 9 bases fitting TRBD2. This CDR3 is CSGRTSGTDTQYF. The DNA for the CDR3 is TGCAGCGGTAGGACTAGCGGCACAGATACGCAGTATTTT.